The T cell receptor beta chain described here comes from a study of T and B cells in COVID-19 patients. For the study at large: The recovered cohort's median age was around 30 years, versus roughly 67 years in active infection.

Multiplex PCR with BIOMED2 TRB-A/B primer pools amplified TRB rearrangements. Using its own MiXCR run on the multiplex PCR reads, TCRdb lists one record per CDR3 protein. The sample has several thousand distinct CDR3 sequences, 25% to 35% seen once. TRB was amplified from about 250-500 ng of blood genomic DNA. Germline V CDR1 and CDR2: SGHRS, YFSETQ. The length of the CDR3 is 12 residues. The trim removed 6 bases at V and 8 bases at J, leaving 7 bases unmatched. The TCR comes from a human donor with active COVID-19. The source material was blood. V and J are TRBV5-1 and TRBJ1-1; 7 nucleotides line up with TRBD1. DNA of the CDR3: TGCGCCAGCAACCCCGGGACAGAGGAAGCTTTCTTT. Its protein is CASNPGTEEAFF. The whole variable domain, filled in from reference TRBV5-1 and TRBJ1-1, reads KAGVTQTPRYLIKTRGQQVTLSCSPISGHRSVSWYQQTPGQGLQFLFEYFSETQRNKGNFPGRFSGRQFSNSRSEMNVSTLELGDSALYLCASNPGTEEAFFGQGTRLTVV.